This is a list of T cell receptor beta chains from one sample in a study of type 1 regulatory T cells. The antigens of these receptors remain unknown. TCRdb itself ran the reads through MiXCR, one entry per CDR3 protein. This sample carries roughly 46,000 distinct CDR3 sequences, roughly an eighth of them seen once, and the ten largest clones take roughly 8%. The material sequenced was cultured non-Tr1 T cells, either the whole culture or a sorted T cell fraction (not recorded which). These receptors were taken from a human donor in good health. The CDR3 runs from the conserved cysteine through the conserved F or W. D genes are given only for firm matches. Not all rows give a size; the values are once, few, many and, for expanded clones, a class.

d_call,v_call,j_call,clone_size,cdr3_nt,cdr3_aa
NA,TRBV19,TRBJ2-1,few,TGTGCCAGTCAAATTCGGGACGGCTATGAGCAGTTCTTC,CASQIRDGYEQFF
TRBD2,TRBV6-2/TRBV6-3,TRBJ2-1,many,TGTGCCAGCTCGCTAGCGGGATACAATGAGCAGTTCTTC,CASSLAGYNEQFF
TRBD2,TRBV20-1,TRBJ2-7,few,TGCAGTGCTAGAGAGGAGGTAGCGGGCCTTTCCTACGAGCAGTACTTC,CSAREEVAGLSYEQYF
NA,TRBV5-1,TRBJ2-7,NA,TGCGCCAGCAGCTCACAGAAGACATCGCCCCCCCTCGAGCAGTACTTC,CASSSQKTSPPLEQYF
NA,TRBV6-5,TRBJ1-2,many,TGTGCCAGCAGTTACTGGCCTCGGACAGATGGCTACACCTTC,CASSYWPRTDGYTF
NA,TRBV7-6,TRBJ2-5,NA,TGTGCCAGCAGCTTAGGAGGGACTCAAGAGACCCAGTACTTC,CASSLGGTQETQYF
NA,TRBV29-1,TRBJ2-7,many,TGCAGCGTGGGGCAGGAGACCCCGTACGAGCAGTACTTC,CSVGQETPYEQYF
NA,TRBV20-1,TRBJ1-4,few,TGCAGTGCACCAAAGACAGTTAATAGTGAAAAACTGTTTTTT,CSAPKTVNSEKLFF
NA,TRBV5-1,TRBJ1-1,few,TGCGCCAGCAGCTTAGCACAGTCGAACACTGAAGCTTTCTTT,CASSLAQSNTEAFF
NA,TRBV20-1,TRBJ1-1,many,TGCAGTGCTAAAAACAGGAACACTGAAGCTTTCTTT,CSAKNRNTEAFF
NA,TRBV5-1,TRBJ1-2,few,TGCGCCAGCAGCTTGGGTGCTCAGCCCTATGGCTACACCTTC,CASSLGAQPYGYTF
TRBD2,TRBV3-1,TRBJ2-2,many,TGTGCCAGCACCTGGACTAGCGGGAACACCGGGGAGCTGTTTTTT,CASTWTSGNTGELFF
NA,TRBV5-6,TRBJ1-1,many,TGTGCCAGCAGCTGGGGTCGGGGGCCTAGCACTGAAGCTTTCTTT,CASSWGRGPSTEAFF
NA,TRBV12-3/TRBV12-4,TRBJ2-3,once,TGTGCCAGCAGGAGGGACCAGCGTTTCGATACGCAGTATTTT,CASRRDQRFDTQYF
TRBD1,TRBV5-1,TRBJ2-7,few,TGCGCCAGCAGCTTGGCAGGGGGCTCCTACGAGCAGTACTTC,CASSLAGGSYEQYF
NA,TRBV12-3/TRBV12-4,TRBJ2-2,many,TGTGCCAGCAGTTGGGGGCCTAACACCGGGGAGCTGTTTTTT,CASSWGPNTGELFF
NA,TRBV4-2,TRBJ1-2,NA,TGTGCCAGCAGCCAGGTGGGGGGCTATGGCTACACCTTC,CASSQVGGYGYTF
NA,TRBV28,TRBJ2-1,many,TGTGCCAGCACGCTTGGAGCACTCTCCTACAATGAGCAGTTCTTC,CASTLGALSYNEQFF
NA,TRBV20-1,TRBJ2-2,medium-sized,TGCAGTCAGAGGGGCCAAAACACCGGGGAGCTGTTTTTT,CSQRGQNTGELFF
NA,TRBV7-9,TRBJ2-2,many,TGTGCCAGCAACTTCGGAGGGGGCACCGGGGAGCTGTTTTTT,CASNFGGGTGELFF
NA,TRBV5-4,TRBJ2-3,many,TGTGCCAGCAGCTTGGCCCCCACAGATACGCAGTATTTT,CASSLAPTDTQYF
TRBD2,TRBV7-9,TRBJ2-7,many,TGTGCCAGCAGCAGGGTACGGGCTAGCGGGAGGTACGAGCAGTACTTC,CASSRVRASGRYEQYF
NA,TRBV20-1,TRBJ2-3,NA,TGCAGTGCTAGTCCCCCAAGTGGGCGGCCACTCACAGATACGCAGTATTTT,CSASPPSGRPLTDTQYF
NA,TRBV27,TRBJ1-1,many,TGTGCCAGCAGTGCCGGGAGGGCCGCTCACACTGAAGCTTTCTTT,CASSAGRAAHTEAFF
NA,TRBV5-1,TRBJ2-1,many,TGCGCCAGCAGCCAACAGGGCCACAAAGGGGACAATGAGCAGTTCTTC,CASSQQGHKGDNEQFF
NA,TRBV5-1,TRBJ2-1,many,TGCGCCAGCAGCTTGGAAGGGGATGAGCAGTTCTTC,CASSLEGDEQFF
TRBD2,TRBV20-1,TRBJ2-1,many,TGCAGTGCCCCCCCCTGGGGCGGGAGGAATGAGCAGTTCTTC,CSAPPWGGRNEQFF
TRBD1,TRBV28,TRBJ2-2,many,TGTGCCAGCAGCACAGGGGGCGGCGGCGGGTCCGGGGAGCTGTTTTTT,CASSTGGGGGSGELFF
NA,TRBV11-2,TRBJ1-2,many,TGTGCCAGCAGCCCCCATTGGGGGCATTCAACCAATGGCTACACCTTC,CASSPHWGHSTNGYTF
TRBD2,TRBV19,TRBJ2-1,NA,TGTGCCAGTAGTCGCGCAGGTCTGGGGACTAGCGGATACAATGAGCAGTTCTTC,CASSRAGLGTSGYNEQFF